Listed below are T cell receptor beta chains from one sample, sequenced in a study of shared clonotypes between healthy human individuals. Produced via immunoSEQ multiplex PCR; TCRdb's table is partial and in-frame only. The sample includes 780,000 or so clones, roughly 72% of them seen just once. The sample was memory CD4+ T cells sorted from blood. All receptors come from a woman aged 30 to 39 in good health. The CDR3 runs from the conserved cysteine through the conserved F or W. A D gene is named only where the DNA matches it firmly. Clone size is given for some rows only: seen once, a few or many times, or a class if the clone is expanded.

clone size	D gene	V gene	J gene	CDR3 DNA	CDR3 protein
-	-	TRBV18	TRBJ1-1	TGTGCCAGCTCACCATCATACGCCGACATGAACACTGAAGCTTTCTTT	CASSPSYADMNTEAFF
many	-	TRBV6-4	TRBJ1-1	TGTGCCAGCAGTGCGCAGGTGGACACTGAAGCTTTCTTT	CASSAQVDTEAFF
-	-	TRBV6-1	TRBJ1-2	TGTGCCAGCAGCCCTTCTCACTATGGCTACACCTTC	CASSPSHYGYTF
-	TRBD1	TRBV30	TRBJ2-1	TGTGCCTGGAGTGGGGACAGCATCCCCCACTCCTACAATGAGCAGTTCTTC	CAWSGDSIPHSYNEQFF
-	TRBD1	TRBV28	TRBJ2-7	TGTGCCAGCAGTTTCCCCTCCGAGGGGGCTTACGAGCAGTACTTC	CASSFPSEGAYEQYF
-	-	TRBV19	TRBJ1-1	TGTGCCAGTAGTATCGACAGTGGGGTGGGTGAAGCTTTCTTT	CASSIDSGVGEAFF
once	-	TRBV25-1	TRBJ2-7	TGTGCCAGCAGTGAAGGGACCGGCTCCTACGAGCAGTACTTC	CASSEGTGSYEQYF
few	-	TRBV5-8	TRBJ1-1	TGTGCCAGCAGCTTGGGTTCCACCCGCCCGAACACTGAAGCTTTCTTT	CASSLGSTRPNTEAFF
once	-	TRBV21-1	TRBJ1-1	TGTGCCAGCAGCAATGGGGGACACCTTGAAGCTTTCTTT	CASSNGGHLEAFF
few	-	TRBV18	TRBJ2-1	TGTGCCAGCTCACCACCGCATATATCGTCTAGCGCCTTCAATGAGCAGTTCTTC	CASSPPHISSSAFNEQFF
-	TRBD1	TRBV27	TRBJ2-1	TGTGCCAGCAGTTTTAGACAGGGCTATGAGCAGTTCTTC	CASSFRQGYEQFF
-	TRBD1	TRBV4-1	TRBJ1-5	TGCGCCAGCAGCAACGGGACAGGGAGAGGGAGGATATATAGCAATCAGCCCCAGCATTTT	CASSNGTGRGRIYSNQPQHF
-	-	TRBV4-1	TRBJ2-7	TGCGCCAGCAGCCAAGATCTCCCCGGCTACGAGCAGTACTTC	CASSQDLPGYEQYF
-	-	TRBV19	TRBJ2-2	TGTGCCAGTAGTATCCAGTGGACCGGGGAGCTGTTTTTT	CASSIQWTGELFF
many	-	TRBV7-2	TRBJ2-7	TGTGCCAGCAGCTCCTACCAAGGCGAGCAGTACTTC	CASSSYQGEQYF
-	TRBD1	TRBV6-1	TRBJ1-2	TGTGCCAGCAGTGAAGGGGACAGGGTCCATGGCTACACCTTC	CASSEGDRVHGYTF
-	-	TRBV28	TRBJ1-2	TGTGCCAGCAGTTTAGGGGGGCGGTTAGGCTACACCTTC	CASSLGGRLGYTF
once	-	TRBV27	TRBJ2-7	TGTGCCAGCAGTTCCTTCGACCACGAGCAGTACTTC	CASSSFDHEQYF
-	-	TRBV28	TRBJ1-1	TGTGCCAGCAGTCCCCCAGGGAGTTCGGCTGAAGCTTTCTTT	CASSPPGSSAEAFF
few	TRBD2	TRBV19	TRBJ2-2	TGTGCCAGTATTAAACCCTTGGGACTAGCGGAGTTCCCGGGGACCGGGGAGCTGTTTTTT	CASIKPLGLAEFPGTGELFF
-	-	TRBV27	TRBJ2-2	TGTGCCAGCACCAAGGGGGGGAAAACCGGGGAGCTGTTTTTT	CASTKGGKTGELFF
-	TRBD1	TRBV29-1	TRBJ1-2	TGCAGCACGGATGGGTCTACAGGGGCCTATGGCTACACCTTC	CSTDGSTGAYGYTF
-	TRBD2	TRBV28	TRBJ2-1	TGTGCCAGCAGTTTTAGTAGCGGGAGGCCAGGCGAGCAGTTCTTC	CASSFSSGRPGEQFF
-	TRBD2	TRBV7-9	TRBJ2-7	TGTGCCAGCAGCTCCATCCCAGCGGGAGTCTCCTACGAGCAGTACTTC	CASSSIPAGVSYEQYF
few	TRBD1	TRBV19	TRBJ1-2	TGTGCCAGTAGGACAAGACAGGGGGTCTATGGCTACACCTTC	CASRTRQGVYGYTF
-	-	TRBV9	TRBJ2-3	TGTGCCAGCAGCGTAGCTTTCTCAGGAGGGGATACGCAGTATTTT	CASSVAFSGGDTQYF
-	TRBD1	TRBV5-1	TRBJ1-5	TGCGCCAGCAGCTACGGACAGGGGGCCCTTCAGCCCCAGCATTTT	CASSYGQGALQPQHF